These 28 T cell receptor beta chains were sequenced from one sample in a study of human T cells and chemical hapten exposure. Described time point: pre-sensitization, week 0. Treatment given: therapeutic diphenylcyclopropenone sensitization with weekly scalp DPC. TCRdb reprocessed the RACE reads with MiXCR, giving one entry per CDR3 protein. The profile covers a few hundred thousand distinct CDR3 sequences, with around 7.3% appearing a single time and more than 0.95% taken by the ten largest. The material was whole blood, obtained in connection with sensitization to the hapten diphenylcyclopropenone (DPC). These receptors originate from a man aged 18 to 29 with alopecia areata. Some clones in this sample may be carry-over from other donors' samples.

V usage is TRBV29-1 and J usage is TRBJ2-6; weak D call: TRBD1 (6 bases). This CDR3 contains 14 residues. The V gene lost 6 bases and the J gene lost 0 bases, with 9 bases spanning the gap. CDR1 is SQVTM and CDR2 is ANQGSEA in the germline V gene. Here the CDR3 reads CSVTGISGANVLTF. In DNA, the CDR3 is TGCAGCGTCACAGGGATCTCTGGGGCCAACGTCCTGACTTTC. Complete variable domain (other parts from reference TRBV29-1 and TRBJ2-6): SAVISQKPSRDICQRGTSLTIQCQVDSQVTMMFWYRQQPGQSLTLIATANQGSEATYESGFVIDKFPISRPNLTFSTLTVSNMSPEDSSIYLCSVTGISGANVLTFGAGSRLTVL.

This clonotype was detected only a few times. V is TRBV24-1 and J is TRBJ2-3; 8 bases are a match to TRBD2. CDR1 and CDR2 from the germline V gene are KGHDR and SFDVKD. The CDR3 has 14 amino acids. The V and J ends lost 8 bases and 4 bases, in that order; junction bases with no gene match: 7. This CDR3 reads CATKTGGPADTQYF. CDR3 sequence (DNA): TGTGCCACCAAGACGGGGGGGCCCGCAGATACGCAGTATTTT.

This clonotype was seen a handful of times. This sequence joins TRBV2 and TRBJ1-1, with TRBD1 matching 8 bases. Germline trimming cut 8 bases from V and 4 bases from J; bases unmatched to any gene: 9. Germline-derived CDR1 and CDR2 are SNHLY and FYNNEI. The CDR3 spans 14 residues. CDR3 sequence: CASPRGDRLTEAFF. As DNA, the CDR3 is TGTGCCAGCCCACGTGGGGACAGGCTCACTGAAGCTTTCTTT.

This sequence joins TRBV5-1 and TRBJ2-4, with TRBD2 matching over 7 bases. V gave up 2 bases and J gave up 1 base; unmatched junction bases: 3. CDR1 is SGHRS, CDR2 YFSETQ, per germline. The CDR3 loop spans 15 amino acids. CDR3 nucleotides: TGCGCCAGCAGCTTTAGGGAGGGCGCCAAAAACATTCAGTACTTC. Amino acids: CASSFREGAKNIQYF.

J is TRBJ2-1 and V is TRBV4-3; 7 nucleotides line up with TRBD1. With 0 bases clipped from V and 4 bases from J, the junction kept 3 bases outside the gene matches. This CDR3 contains 15 residues. Germline values: CDR1 LGHNA, CDR2 YSLEER. The CDR3 reads CASSQDWTGYNEQFF. CDR3 DNA: TGCGCCAGCAGCCAAGATTGGACAGGATACAATGAGCAGTTCTTC.

This clonotype has just a few counts. This chain connects TRBV20-1 to TRBJ2-1; 11 nucleotides match TRBD2. Germline trimming cut 8 bases from V and 3 bases from J; bases unmatched to any gene: 9. Germline CDR1 DFQATT, CDR2 SNEGSKA (reference sequence). The CDR3 totals 15 residues. The CDR3 sequence is CSKAGLAGGYNEQFF. The CDR3 DNA is TGCAGTAAAGCGGGGCTAGCGGGGGGCTACAATGAGCAGTTCTTC.

This clonotype was seen a few times. The J gene is TRBJ2-1, the V gene TRBV7-9; weak D call: TRBD1 (5 bases). Trimming took 5 bases from V and 2 from J, leaving 13 bases between them. The CDR3 loop spans 15 amino acids. Germline V gene sequence: CDR1 SEHNR, CDR2 FQNEAQ (reference sequence). CDR3 region: CASSEQALTYNEQFF. CDR3 nucleotide sequence: TGTGCCAGCAGCGAACAGGCCCTCACCTACAATGAGCAGTTCTTC. The variable domain in full, with the rest retrieved from reference TRBV7-9 and TRBJ2-1, is DTGVSQNPRHKITKRGQNVTFRCDPISEHNRLYWYRQTLGQGPEFLTYFQNEAQLEKSRLLSDRFSAERPKGSFSTLEIQRTEQGDSAMYLCASSEQALTYNEQFFGPGTRLTVL.

This clonotype was counted at least ten times. The rearrangement uses TRBV4-3 and TRBJ2-4, with D perhaps matching TRBD2 (5 bases). The CDR3 is 15 residues long. Trimming removed 1 base at V and 0 bases at J, with 7 bases between. The germline CDR1 and CDR2 sequences are LGHNA and YSLEER. CDR3 DNA: TGCGCCAGCAGCCAAGGGCGGGTAGCCAAAAACATTCAGTACTTC. Translation gives CASSQGRVAKNIQYF.

This clonotype was found a few times. The J gene is TRBJ2-2, the V gene TRBV6-6, with TRBD2 as a possible D gene (5 bases). Germline values: CDR1 MNHNY, CDR2 SVGAGI (reference sequence). V was shortened by 1 base and J by 7 bases, with 13 bases between the two germline ends. The CDR3 consists of 15 residues. The CDR3 coding sequence is TGTGCCAGCAGTTACTTAACTAAACGGGGCGGGGAGCTGTTTTTT. As protein: CASSYLTKRGGELFF.

The sample holds a few counts of this clonotype. The J gene is TRBJ2-3, the V gene TRBV4-2, with no clear D. V lost 4 bases and J lost 5, with 13 bases in between. The CDR3 loop spans 14 amino acids. Germline CDR1 LGHNA, CDR2 YNFKEQ. The CDR3 loop is CASSPSLARDTQYF. CDR3 coding DNA: TGTGCCAGCAGCCCCTCGTTGGCAAGAGATACGCAGTATTTT.

The chain recombines TRBV6-2 or TRBV6-3 with TRBJ2-7; 9 bases match TRBD1. The CDR3 has 17 residues. V lost 4 bases and J lost 2; bases outside the gene matches: 12. Germline-derived CDR1 and CDR2 are MNHEY and SVGEGT. CDR3 sequence (DNA): TGTGCCAGCAGTTCCCCATTTTGGGACAGGGCCACCTACGAGCAGTACGTC. This encodes CASSSPFWDRATYEQYV.

The chain is built from TRBV5-1 and TRBJ1-2, with TRBD1 as a possible D gene (5 bases). Germline CDR1 reads SGHRS; CDR2 reads YFSETQ. Trimming removed 2 bases at V and 6 bases at J, with 17 bases between. The CDR3 contains 15 residues. This chain's CDR3 is CASSLSVRQGHGYTF. CDR3 coding DNA: TGCGCCAGCAGCTTATCCGTCCGCCAGGGCCATGGCTACACCTTC.

The V call is TRBV5-8, the J call TRBJ2-7; unclear D gene. The CDR3 extends over 12 amino acids. CDR1 and CDR2 (germline): SGHTS, YDEGEE. The V and J ends lost 3 bases and 7 bases respectively, with 11 bases between them. CDR3 bases: TGTGCCAGCAGCTACGGACGTCTTGAGCAGTACTTC. Its protein product is CASSYGRLEQYF.

This clonotype was seen repeatedly, ten times or more. J is TRBJ2-3 and V is TRBV20-1; D remains ambiguous. With 2 bases removed from V and 1 base from J, the gap between germline ends came to 7 bases. The CDR3 is made up of 13 amino acids. Germline V gene lookup returns CDR1 DFQATT and CDR2 SNEGSKA (reference sequence). CDR3 loop: CSARSPGTDTQYF. In DNA, the CDR3 is TGCAGTGCTAGAAGCCCCGGCACAGATACGCAGTATTTT.

This clonotype was counted at least ten times. V usage is TRBV7-3 and J usage is TRBJ2-1; TRBD1 aligns across 9 bases. Losses at the gene ends were 5 bases for V and 6 bases for J; bases not matched to a gene: 11. The germline V gene encodes CDR1 SGHTA and CDR2 FQGTGA. The CDR3 consists of 16 residues. The CDR3: CASSPQDRGVSNEQFF. CDR3 sequence (DNA): TGTGCCAGCAGCCCCCAGGACAGGGGAGTAAGCAATGAGCAGTTCTTC.

There are many counts of this clonotype. DNA for the CDR3: TGTGCCATCAGGATAGGGGGCGTCGCCGGGGAGCTGTTTTTT. The encoded protein is CAIRIGGVAGELFF. The chain has TRBV10-3 and TRBJ2-2; 7 nucleotides align to TRBD1. This CDR3 region has 14 residues. The V gene end was trimmed by 6 bases and the J gene end by 6 bases; junction bases not matched to a gene: 7. In germline, CDR1 is ENHRY, CDR2 SYGVKD.

The chain links TRBV4-2 to TRBJ2-3, with D perhaps TRBD2 (6 bases). V lost 0 bases and J 7 bases, leaving 14 bases between the germline ends. This CDR3 comprises 15 residues. Germline loops: CDR1 LGHNA, CDR2 YNFKEQ. For the CDR3, the DNA is TGTGCCAGCAGCCAAGAGGAGGCGGGGTTGAATACGCAGTATTTT. It encodes CASSQEEAGLNTQYF.

The chain is built from TRBV24-1 and TRBJ2-3, with D perhaps TRBD1 or TRBD2 (5 bases each). Trimming pared 0 bases from V and 4 bases from J, leaving 19 bases between. This CDR3 region has 18 residues. CDR1 is KGHDR and CDR2 is SFDVKD in the germline V gene. The CDR3: CATSDLIAGSLSADTQYF. The CDR3 bases are TGTGCCACCAGTGATTTGATTGCAGGGAGCCTCTCCGCAGATACGCAGTATTTT.

This clonotype was recorded many times. The chain combines TRBV5-1 with TRBJ2-1, with D tentatively TRBD1 (5 bases). Germline lookup yields CDR1 SGHRS and CDR2 YFSETQ. The V end lost 1 base, the J end lost 6 bases, and 14 bases lay between the germline ends. This CDR3 comprises 15 residues. The CDR3 nucleotides read TGCGCCAGCAGCTTGATGTCAGGGAATTTCAATGAGCAGTTCTTC. It yields the protein CASSLMSGNFNEQFF.

This clonotype was recorded a few times. V usage is TRBV9 and J usage is TRBJ1-1; a possible D gene is TRBD1 (5 bases). The ends were cut back, 2 bases at V and 8 bases at J, with 13 bases in the middle. CDR1 is SGDLS, CDR2 YYNGEE, per germline. This CDR3 has 13 amino acids. The CDR3 DNA follows: TGTGCCAGCAGCGTTAGAGGGGCGGAAGAAGCTTTCTTT. Amino acid sequence: CASSVRGAEEAFF.

This clonotype has at least ten counts. This chain links TRBV5-4 with TRBJ2-1; 8 nucleotides line up with TRBD2. The V gene's germline CDR1 is SGHNT and CDR2 YYREEE (reference sequence). CDR3 length: 15 amino acids. With V trimmed by 2 bases and J by 3 bases, 4 bases remained unmatched. CDR3 amino acids: CASSLQRGSYNEQFF. The CDR3, as DNA: TGTGCCAGCAGCTTACAGCGGGGGAGCTACAATGAGCAGTTCTTC.

At least ten counts were recorded for this clonotype. This sequence joins TRBV5-1 and TRBJ1-6; D remains ambiguous. This CDR3 has 16 residues. The germline V gene encodes CDR1 SGHRS and CDR2 YFSETQ. Trimming shortened V by 1 base and J by 2 bases, and 10 bases separated the two germline ends. The CDR3 sequence: CASSLSPGTYNSPLHF. CDR3 nucleotides: TGCGCCAGCAGCTTGAGTCCCGGGACCTATAATTCACCCCTCCACTTT.

This clonotype appeared a few times. The rearrangement joins TRBV7-9 to TRBJ1-4, with TRBD1 as a possible D gene (6 bases). V gave up 6 bases and J gave up 7 bases, with 30 bases separating them. This CDR3 has 19 amino acids. Germline CDR1 and CDR2: SEHNR and FQNEAQ (reference sequence). The CDR3 sequence is CASSFLTGTSDGEGEKLFF. The CDR3 DNA reads TGTGCCAGCAGTTTCCTCACCGGGACATCGGATGGTGAAGGTGAAAAACTGTTTTTT.

This sequence joins TRBV7-9 and TRBJ1-2, with no clear D. V was trimmed by 3 bases and J by 8 bases, leaving 13 bases between them. Per germline, CDR1 SEHNR and CDR2 FQNEAQ (reference sequence). This CDR3 region has 13 residues. The CDR3 nucleotides read TGTGCCAGCAGCTTTAGTCCCGAAAACGGCTACACCTTC. This encodes CASSFSPENGYTF.

This clonotype occurred a few times. The V gene is TRBV20-1, the J gene TRBJ2-2, with 7 bases identical to TRBD1. Looked up from germline, CDR1 is DFQATT and CDR2 is SNEGSKA (reference sequence). J lost 4 bases, V lost 0 bases, and 8 bases had no gene match. The CDR3 has 16 residues. The CDR3 reads CSARDMTGRPTGELFF. The CDR3 DNA sequence: TGCAGTGCTAGAGATATGACAGGGCGTCCCACCGGGGAGCTGTTTTTT.

The chain links TRBV11-2 to TRBJ2-3; possible D gene TRBD2, 6 bases. Germline loops: CDR1 SGHAT, CDR2 FQNNGV. The CDR3 extends over 19 amino acids. Trimming shortened V by 6 bases and J by 2 bases, and 27 bases separated the two germline ends. The CDR3 DNA is TGTGCCAGCAGACCAAGTCCACTAGCCTTTCACGGGACCACAGATACGCAGTATTTT. Amino acids: CASRPSPLAFHGTTDTQYF.

The gene calls are TRBV28 and TRBJ2-5; 7 nucleotides agree with TRBD2. This CDR3 is 16 amino acids long. Germline V gives CDR1 MDHEN, CDR2 SYDVKM. Trimming at V came to 7 bases and at J to 0 bases, leaving 11 bases not matched to a gene. CDR3 bases: TGTGCCAGCACCGACCGGGACTACTGGTACCAAGAGACCCAGTACTTC. Translating gives CASTDRDYWYQETQYF.

V gene TRBV28 combines with J gene TRBJ1-5; D is ambiguous. The germline CDR1 and CDR2 sequences are MDHEN and SYDVKM. The CDR3 has 16 residues. The V and J ends lost 3 bases and 2 bases respectively, with 14 bases between them. CDR3 nucleotides: TGTGCCAGCAGTTTTGCAGGCCCATATGGCAATCAGCCCCAGCATTTT. Residues: CASSFAGPYGNQPQHF.